This T cell receptor beta chain derives from a study of CD8+ T cells in alopecia areata. The ends were cut back, 7 bases at V and 3 bases at J, with 21 bases in the middle. Per germline, CDR1 SQVTM and CDR2 ANQGSEA. This CDR3 has 15 amino acids. Of note for this clone: Its antigen remains unknown.

Study-wide findings and caveats: Especially in alopecia totalis/universalis, lesional scalp showed greater clonality than normal scalp did.

As the sequencing template, cDNA was produced by extracting RNA and reverse transcribing it. Some clones are missing from TCRdb's copy, which holds only in-frame ones; the method was immunoSEQ multiplex PCR. The sample lists more than 90,000 clones, 35% to 40% occurring once. Sequencing input: CD4+ T cells sorted from blood. The clonotype comes from a human donor with alopecia areata. V and J are TRBV29-1 and TRBJ1-2; TRBD1 might be the D (5 bases). DNA of the CDR3: TGCAGCGCAAACATCCGGGACTTCATCGACTATGGCTACACCTTC. Protein product: CSANIRDFIDYGYTF.